This TCR beta chain was sequenced for a study of T cells after yellow fever vaccination. Broader study findings: Most primary-vaccination clones recurred post-booster (nearly 98% CD4, roughly 90% CD8). Clonotypes found in both CD4 and CD8 compartments made up a small share.

TCR cDNA was made by 5'RACE template switching, adding a universal primer site and UMIs. Each CDR3 protein gets one entry after TCRdb re-called the 5' RACE reads with MiXCR. The sample records 130,000 or so distinct CDR3 sequences, roughly 15% being singletons. This clonotype was seen a handful of times. Its antigen is unknown. CDR1 and CDR2 (germline): SGHKS, YYEKEE (reference sequence). CDR3 length: 14 amino acids. V was trimmed by 4 bases and J by 1 base, leaving 12 bases between them. This TCR was recovered from a man in his late teens or twenties who received the YFV17D yellow fever vaccine. The source material was CD8+ T cells sorted from PBMCs, sampled 5 days after the yellow fever booster vaccination. The chain employs TRBV5-5 and TRBJ2-7; possibly TRBD2 for D (6 bases). The chain's CDR3 is CASSGGTVSYEQYV. The CDR3 nucleotides are TGTGCCAGCAGCGGCGGGACGGTTTCCTACGAGCAGTACGTC.